The rows below give T cell receptor beta chains drawn from one sample of a study of cytomegalovirus exposure and HLA in healthy donors. The method was immunoSEQ multiplex PCR; TCRdb's version includes in-frame clones alone and lacks a portion of them. The sample includes tens of thousands of clones, 84% of them seen just once. What was sequenced was PBMCs. These TCRs come from a woman between 18 and 30 years old in good health and CMV-seropositive. CDR3s include the opening cysteine and the closing phenylalanine or tryptophan. A D gene is named only where the DNA matches it firmly. Expanded clones get a size class; other rows say once, few or many, or leave the size out.

v_call	d_call	clone_size	j_call	cdr3_aa	cdr3_nt
TRBV6-5	NA	NA	TRBJ1-2	CASKTGIVTGYTF	TGTGCCAGCAAAACAGGAATTGTGACTGGCTACACCTTC
TRBV2	NA	NA	TRBJ2-2	CASSLGHGNTGELFF	TGTGCCAGCAGCTTGGGACACGGGAACACCGGGGAGCTGTTTTTT
TRBV28	NA	NA	TRBJ2-1	CASIPDNYNEQFF	TGTGCCAGTATACCGGACAACTACAATGAGCAGTTCTTC
TRBV7-6	NA	NA	TRBJ1-6	CASRRDFNSPLHF	TGTGCCAGCAGGCGGGACTTCAATTCACCCCTCCACTTT
TRBV19	NA	NA	TRBJ2-2	CASSPIGGSATGELFF	TGTGCCAGTAGTCCTATTGGGGGGTCTGCCACCGGGGAGCTGTTTTTT
TRBV18	TRBD1	few	TRBJ1-2	CASSPADRGLNGYTF	TGTGCCAGCTCACCGGCGGACAGGGGGCTAAATGGCTACACCTTC
TRBV30	NA	NA	TRBJ2-4	CAWTADTADIQYF	TGTGCCTGGACCGCGGACACCGCGGACATTCAGTACTTC
TRBV28	NA	NA	TRBJ2-7	CASSFLRGYEQYF	TGTGCCAGCAGTTTTTTGCGGGGCTACGAGCAGTACTTC
TRBV9	TRBD1	once	TRBJ1-5	CASSPGQELDNQPQHF	TGTGCCAGCAGCCCCGGACAGGAACTCGACAATCAGCCCCAGCATTTT
TRBV18	TRBD2	NA	TRBJ2-3	CASSPRLAGGPNTDTQYF	TGTGCCAGCTCACCACGGCTAGCGGGGGGGCCTAACACAGATACGCAGTATTTT
TRBV2	NA	once	TRBJ1-3	CASSERTGNTIYF	TGTGCCAGCAGTGAGAGGACAGGAAACACCATATATTTT
TRBV7-3	NA	NA	TRBJ2-7	CASSSTGYEQYF	TGTGCCAGCAGCTCCACCGGCTACGAGCAGTACTTC
TRBV10-1	TRBD1	NA	TRBJ2-5	CASSGTGSGTQYF	TGCGCCAGCAGTGGGACAGGCTCCGGGACCCAGTACTTC
TRBV5-1	NA	NA	TRBJ2-3	CASSLGTGISGADTQYF	TGCGCCAGCAGCTTGGGAACGGGGATCAGCGGTGCAGATACGCAGTATTTT
TRBV7-8	NA	NA	TRBJ2-7	CASTPGERTYEQYF	TGTGCCAGCACCCCCGGGGAACGTACCTACGAGCAGTACTTC
TRBV5-6	NA	NA	TRBJ1-1	CASTEWGVMNTEAFF	TGTGCCAGCACCGAATGGGGAGTCATGAACACTGAAGCTTTCTTT
TRBV4-3	TRBD2	NA	TRBJ2-1	CASSRRSFRGGYNEQFF	TGCGCCAGCAGCCGACGTTCGTTTCGGGGGGGATACAATGAGCAGTTCTTC
TRBV4-3	NA	NA	TRBJ2-4	CASSQDRYGNTKNIQYF	TGCGCCAGCAGCCAAGATAGGTACGGGAATACCAAAAACATTCAGTACTTC
TRBV6-1	NA	NA	TRBJ1-1	CASSEHQGYRNTEAFF	TGTGCCAGCAGTGAACACCAGGGTTACAGGAACACTGAAGCTTTCTTT
TRBV7-8	NA	NA	TRBJ1-4	CASSSRGWVSANEKLFF	TGTGCCAGCAGTTCAAGGGGGTGGGTTAGTGCTAATGAAAAACTGTTTTTT
TRBV4-1	TRBD2	NA	TRBJ2-3	CASSQGLAGDRDTQYF	TGCGCCAGCAGCCAGGGACTAGCGGGGGACAGAGATACGCAGTATTTT
TRBV27	NA	NA	TRBJ1-5	CASKKGIGGQPQHF	TGTGCCAGCAAAAAGGGAATTGGGGGGCAGCCCCAGCATTTT
TRBV27	NA	NA	TRBJ1-3	CASRDGSGGGNTIYF	TGTGCCAGCAGGGATGGGAGCGGAGGTGGAAACACCATATATTTT
TRBV7-2	NA	NA	TRBJ2-3	CASGAEADTQYF	TGTGCCAGCGGTGCAGAGGCAGATACGCAGTATTTT
TRBV29-1	NA	once	TRBJ1-4	CSVQGTLNEKLFF	TGCAGCGTGCAGGGAACCCTAAATGAAAAACTGTTTTTT
TRBV4-3	NA	few	TRBJ1-2	CASSLARFGRKTF	TGCGCCAGCAGCCTTGCCCGATTTGGCAGAAAGACCTTC